The 20 T cell receptor beta chains below all came from one sample that was sequenced in a study of control samples from healthy donors and cancer patients. TCRdb's table, derived via immunoSEQ multiplex PCR, lists solely in-frame clones and lacks some. The table has some 74,000 clones, about 88% seen once; the top ten hold roughly 5%. The source material was blood. These receptors came from a woman aged 45-65 years in good health.

The chain has TRBV30 and TRBJ2-2; maybe TRBD1 (5 bases). Germline assignment: CDR1 GTSNPN and CDR2 SVGIG (reference sequence). The V and J ends lost 4 bases and 6 bases respectively, with 12 bases between them. This CDR3 is 13 amino acids long. DNA for the CDR3: TGTGCCTGGACTCCTACAGGAGCCGGGGAGCTGTTTTTT. Translating gives CAWTPTGAGELFF.

V is TRBV3-1 (or the pseudogene TRBV3-2) and J is TRBJ1-2; TRBD1 agrees at 9 bases. Looked up from germline, CDR1 is LGHDT and CDR2 is YNNKEL (reference sequence). The length of the CDR3 is 14 residues. V trimming: 4 bases; J trimming: 4 bases; junction bases outside the gene matches: 4. CDR3 residues: CASSRQGGVYGYTF. In nucleotides, the CDR3 is TGTGCCAGCAGCCGACAGGGGGGCGTCTATGGCTACACCTTC.

The V and J genes are TRBV5-6 and TRBJ1-5; D possibly corresponds to TRBD1 (5 bases). The CDR3 loop spans 15 amino acids. Trimming stripped 2 bases from V and 4 bases from J, with 13 bases between. Germline V gene lookup returns CDR1 SGHDT and CDR2 YYEEEE. This CDR3 is CASSFRTGGNQPQHF. CDR3 DNA: TGTGCCAGCAGCTTTAGGACGGGGGGTAATCAGCCCCAGCATTTT.

The V and J genes are TRBV2 and TRBJ2-7, with TRBD1 identical over 7 bases. The V and J ends lost 8 bases and 3 bases, in that order; junction bases with no gene match: 10. Per the germline V gene, CDR1 is SNHLY and CDR2 is FYNNEI. CDR3 length: 14 amino acids. The DNA for the CDR3 is TGTGCCAGCCGTAGGACAGGATCCCTCTACGAGCAGTACTTC. Translation: CASRRTGSLYEQYF.

The rearrangement joins TRBV5-6 to TRBJ2-6, with 7 bases matching TRBD1. Germline lookup yields CDR1 SGHDT and CDR2 YYEEEE. CDR3 size: 15 residues. V shed 5 bases and J 2 bases; nucleotides not matched to a gene: 4. CDR3 coding DNA: TGTGCCAGCAGTAAGACAGGGACTGGGGCCAACGTCCTGACTTTC. It is translated as CASSKTGTGANVLTF.

The chain employs TRBV24-1 and TRBJ1-1; perhaps TRBD1 as D (6 bases). The germline V gene has CDR1 KGHDR and CDR2 SFDVKD. Trimming shortened V by 2 bases and J by 1 base, and 10 bases separated the two germline ends. This CDR3 contains 15 residues. CDR3 in amino acids: CATSDSDRTNTEAFF. Written as DNA, the CDR3 is TGTGCCACCAGTGATTCCGACAGGACGAACACTGAAGCTTTCTTT.

V and J are TRBV6-2 or TRBV6-3 and TRBJ1-1; D is unresolved. With 0 bases removed from V and 8 bases from J, the gap between germline ends came to 10 bases. CDR3 size: 13 residues. The germline V gene has CDR1 MNHEY and CDR2 SVGEGT. The CDR3 DNA reads as TGTGCCAGCAGTTACTCCGGCGGGCTGGAAGCTTTCTTT. Its protein is CASSYSGGLEAFF.

The rearrangement joins TRBV19 to TRBJ1-5, with D perhaps matching TRBD1 (5 bases). The germline gives CDR1 LNHDA, CDR2 SQIVND (reference sequence). This CDR3 contains 14 residues. The V end lost 8 bases, the J end lost 4 bases, and 15 bases lay between the germline ends. Written as DNA, the CDR3 is TGTGCCAGTGGCCTAGTGGGGGGAAATCAGCCCCAGCATTTT. Amino acid sequence: CASGLVGGNQPQHF.

The V gene is TRBV10-2, the J gene TRBJ1-5, with unresolved D. Trimming cost V 0 bases and J 9 bases, with 12 bases left between them. In germline, CDR1 is WSHSY, CDR2 SAAADI. This CDR3 has 14 residues. CDR3 amino acids: CASSESGLSRPQHF. CDR3 coding DNA: TGCGCCAGCAGTGAGTCTGGTCTGTCACGGCCCCAGCATTTT.

This clone turned up a few times. J is TRBJ1-3 and V is TRBV2; maybe TRBD1 (5 bases). There are 16 residues in the CDR3. Germline values: CDR1 SNHLY, CDR2 FYNNEI. The V gene lost 2 bases and the J gene lost 0 bases, with 11 bases spanning the gap. The CDR3 reads CASSEQGMSSGNTIYF. CDR3 sequence (DNA): TGTGCCAGCAGTGAACAGGGCATGAGCTCTGGAAACACCATATATTTT.

The rearrangement uses TRBV10-3 and TRBJ1-5; D remains unclear. Germline V gives CDR1 ENHRY, CDR2 SYGVKD. The CDR3 sequence is 14 residues long. Trimming shortened V by 2 bases and J by 4 bases, and 9 bases separated the two germline ends. Here the CDR3 DNA reads TGTGCCATCAGTGAGCGAGGTTTAAATCAGCCCCAGCATTTT. It codes for CAISERGLNQPQHF.

This clone appeared a single time. This chain uses TRBV5-8 with TRBJ1-1, with D perhaps matching TRBD1 (5 bases). Germline V gene sequence: CDR1 SGHTS, CDR2 YDEGEE. The V and J ends lost 5 bases and 1 base respectively, with 18 bases between them. This CDR3 is built from 16 residues. CDR3 region: CASRRGLQVTNTEAFF. The CDR3 region has the DNA TGTGCCAGCAGAAGGGGATTACAGGTTACGAACACTGAAGCTTTCTTT. The complete variable domain, with remaining parts taken from reference TRBV5-8 and TRBJ1-1, reads EAGVTQSPTHLIKTRGQQATLRCSPISGHTSVYWYQQALGLGLQFLLWYDEGEERNRGNFPPRFSGRQFPNYSSELNVNALELEDSALYLCASRRGLQVTNTEAFFGQGTRLTVV.

This sequence joins TRBV11-3 and TRBJ2-5; D is perhaps TRBD1 (5 bases). Trimming left V 0 bases short and J 3 bases short, with 5 bases between. The CDR3 loop spans 13 amino acids. The V gene's germline CDR1 is SGHNT and CDR2 YENEEA. The CDR3 DNA follows: TGTGCCAGCAGCTTAGACAGGGAAGAGACCCAGTACTTC. It yields the protein CASSLDREETQYF.

This chain joins TRBV7-9 and TRBJ2-7, with 11 bases identical to TRBD1. The CDR3 totals 17 residues. Trimming cost V 5 bases and J 0 bases; bases outside gene matches: 9. Germline assignment: CDR1 SEHNR and CDR2 FQNEAQ (reference sequence). This CDR3 reads CASSGYSGQGVSYEQYF. The CDR3 DNA reads TGTGCCAGCAGCGGGTACTCGGGACAGGGGGTCTCCTACGAGCAGTACTTC.

The chain's CDR3 is CASSQVAGNMNTEAFF. The CDR3 bases are TGCGCCAGCAGCCAAGTGGCAGGGAATATGAACACTGAAGCTTTCTTT. V usage is TRBV4-1 and J usage is TRBJ1-1; D is perhaps TRBD1 (5 bases). Trimming left V 1 base short and J 0 bases short, with 12 bases between. This CDR3 comprises 16 residues. In germline, CDR1 is MGHRA, CDR2 YSYEKL.

This chain connects TRBV7-8 to TRBJ2-3; either TRBD1 or TRBD2 may supply D (5 bases each). Germline assignment: CDR1 SGHVS and CDR2 FQNEAQ. The CDR3 extends over 18 amino acids. Trimming cost V 0 bases and J 2 bases, with 18 bases left between them. Here the CDR3 reads CASSLAFGTGPSTDTQYF. In DNA form, the CDR3 reads TGTGCCAGCAGCTTAGCGTTTGGGACGGGACCTTCCACAGATACGCAGTATTTT.

This rearrangement joins TRBV6-5 to TRBJ2-7; D is undetermined. CDR1 MNHEY and CDR2 SVGAGI come from the germline V gene. The CDR3 extends over 15 amino acids. V was cut by 5 bases and J by 0 bases, with 14 bases left in between. The CDR3 DNA follows: TGTGCCAGCAGTCTAAGACGTGTGAGCTCCTACGAGCAGTACTTC. This gives the protein CASSLRRVSSYEQYF.

This chain uses TRBV4-2 with TRBJ2-1, with TRBD2 matching 11 bases. The germline V gene has CDR1 LGHNA and CDR2 YNFKEQ. CDR3 length: 20 residues. After removal of 3 bases from V and 3 bases from J, the junction contained 16 bases not matched to a gene. CDR3 region: CASSQLAGGPTPRVYNEQFF. DNA of the CDR3: TGTGCCAGCAGCCAGTTAGCGGGGGGGCCAACTCCTAGAGTCTACAATGAGCAGTTCTTC.

The chain carries TRBV12-3 or TRBV12-4 and TRBJ1-1; D possibly corresponds to TRBD1 (6 bases). This CDR3 has 12 amino acids. Trimming cost V 6 bases and J 7 bases, with 12 bases left between them. CDR3 protein: CASRGGGIEAFF. Here the CDR3 DNA reads TGTGCCAGCAGGGGAGGGGGGATTGAAGCTTTCTTT.

The V call is TRBV25-1, the J call TRBJ2-1; 7 nucleotides match TRBD2. This CDR3 is 12 amino acids long. Germline values: CDR1 MGHDK, CDR2 SYGVNS. Trimming cost V 7 bases and J 5 bases; bases outside gene matches: 2. CDR3 coding DNA: TGTGCCAGCATGGGGACTAACAATGAGCAGTTCTTC. Its protein product is CASMGTNNEQFF.